Listed below are T cell receptor beta chains from one sample, sequenced in a study of blood T cell repertoires in COVID-19. Method: immunoSEQ multiplex PCR; TCRdb's copy keeps in-frame clones and lacks some. The sample lists 150,000 to 200,000 clones, roughly 80% occurring once. Material for sequencing was peripheral blood. The receptors were gathered from a woman in her twenties or thirties with acute or convalescent COVID-19. CDR3s include the opening cysteine and the closing phenylalanine or tryptophan. A D gene is named only where the DNA matches it firmly. Only part of the rows carry a size: once, few, many, or a class if the clone is expanded.

>TRBD1|.|TRBV7-2|15|TRBJ1-6
CASSLWGQGGSPLHF
TGTGCCAGCAGCTTATGGGGACAGGGGGGATCACCCCTCCACTTT
>TRBD2|.|TRBV28|16|TRBJ2-5
CASRDIRLAGEETQYF
TGTGCCAGCAGAGACATCAGACTAGCGGGAGAAGAGACCCAGTACTTC
>TRBD2|.|TRBV7-9|14|TRBJ2-7
CASSLAGAGDEQYF
TGTGCCAGCAGCTTAGCGGGAGCGGGGGACGAGCAGTACTTC
>TRBD2|few|TRBV9|15|TRBJ2-1
CASSVGTRDFGEQFF
TGTGCCAGCAGCGTCGGGACTAGAGATTTCGGCGAGCAGTTCTTC
>TRBD1|.|TRBV5-1|15|TRBJ1-5
CASSFGTGDNQPQHF
TGCGCCAGCAGCTTCGGGACAGGGGACAATCAGCCCCAGCATTTT
>.|.|TRBV5-4|15|TRBJ2-7
CASSLAGDPNYEQYF
TGTGCCAGCAGCTTGGCGGGGGACCCTAACTACGAGCAGTACTTC
>TRBD1|.|TRBV6-5|14|TRBJ2-1
CASRGQGGYNEQFF
TGTGCCAGCCGGGGACAGGGGGGGTACAATGAGCAGTTCTTC
>.|.|TRBV29-1|13|TRBJ2-3
CSVDPQTEDTQYF
TGCAGCGTTGATCCCCAGACTGAAGATACGCAGTATTTT
>.|.|TRBV27|12|TRBJ1-5
CASSWSLAPQHF
TGTGCCAGCAGTTGGAGCCTGGCGCCCCAGCATTTT
>TRBD1|.|TRBV7-8|13|TRBJ1-2
CASSFQGGSGYTF
TGTGCCAGCAGCTTTCAGGGGGGAAGTGGCTACACCTTC
>.|.|TRBV19|15|TRBJ1-1
CASSIGGARNTEAFF
TGTGCCAGTAGTATTGGGGGGGCCAGGAACACTGAAGCTTTCTTT
>.|few|TRBV5-1|12|TRBJ2-7
CASRLNLYEQYF
TGCGCCAGCAGACTGAACCTCTACGAGCAGTACTTC
>TRBD1|.|TRBV19|13|TRBJ1-5
CATGRTGVQPQHF
TGTGCCACCGGTCGGACAGGGGTCCAGCCCCAGCATTTT
>.|.|TRBV28|16|TRBJ2-6
CASSRTVPSGANVLTF
TGTGCCAGCAGCCGGACAGTCCCCTCTGGGGCCAACGTCCTGACTTTC
>TRBD2|.|TRBV10-3|14|TRBJ2-7
CAIRASGGASEQYF
TGTGCCATCAGGGCTAGCGGGGGGGCCAGTGAGCAGTACTTC
>.|.|TRBV28|14|TRBJ1-3
CASSFTGGRNTIYF
TGTGCCAGCAGTTTCACGGGGGGTAGAAACACCATATATTTT
>.|.|TRBV5-4|14|TRBJ2-7
CASSVGTVPYEQYF
TGTGCCAGCAGCGTGGGGACTGTTCCGTACGAGCAGTACTTC
>.|.|TRBV6-5|13|TRBJ2-2
CASRKGGAGELFF
TGTGCCAGCAGGAAGGGGGGGGCCGGGGAGCTGTTTTTT
>.|.|TRBV28|16|TRBJ1-3
CASSLLQGGTGNTIYF
TGTGCCAGCAGTTTATTACAGGGAGGGACCGGAAACACCATATATTTT
>TRBD2|.|TRBV5-4|15|TRBJ2-1
CASSRGLAGNNEQFF
TGTGCCAGCAGCCGCGGACTAGCGGGCAACAATGAGCAGTTCTTC
>.|.|TRBV4-3|15|TRBJ2-5
CASSQVGGQGETQYF
TGCGCCAGCAGCCAAGTGGGGGGGCAGGGAGAGACCCAGTACTTC
>TRBD2|.|TRBV4-3|19|TRBJ2-6
CASSPATAGGLSGANVLTF
TGCGCCAGCAGCCCCGCGACAGCGGGGGGTCTCTCTGGGGCCAACGTCCTGACTTTC
>.|.|TRBV5-4|16|TRBJ1-4
CASSLQSGTRNEKLFF
TGTGCCAGCAGCCTTCAATCGGGGACTCGGAATGAAAAACTGTTTTTT
>.|few|TRBV30|16|TRBJ2-5
CAWSVPMPTGIETQYF
TGTGCCTGGAGTGTACCGATGCCCACAGGGATCGAGACCCAGTACTTC
>TRBD2|.|TRBV7-6|16|TRBJ2-1
CASEKGSGSGGNEQFF
TGTGCCAGTGAAAAAGGTTCGGGTAGCGGGGGCAATGAGCAGTTCTTC
>TRBD1|once|TRBV5-6|14|TRBJ1-4
CASSPTGPNEKLFF
TGTGCCAGCAGCCCGACAGGGCCTAATGAAAAACTGTTTTTT
>TRBD1|.|TRBV10-3|14|TRBJ2-7
CAISLDREPYEQYF
TGTGCCATCAGCCTCGACAGGGAGCCCTACGAGCAGTACTTC
>.|few|TRBV4-2|16|TRBJ2-2
CASSQDLGKPTGELFF
TGTGCCAGCAGCCAAGATCTCGGGAAGCCCACCGGGGAGCTGTTTTTT
>.|.|TRBV4-1|14|TRBJ2-5
CASSQVQGAETQYF
TGCGCCAGCAGCCAAGTGCAGGGCGCAGAGACCCAGTACTTC
>.|.|TRBV23-1|18|TRBJ1-2
CASSQVGQGRSTAYGYTF
TGCGCCAGCAGTCAAGTGGGGCAGGGAAGATCCACAGCCTATGGCTACACCTTC
>.|.|TRBV19|13|TRBJ1-1
CASSITVNTEAFF
TGTGCCAGTAGTATTACGGTGAACACTGAAGCTTTCTTT
>.|.|TRBV10-1|14|TRBJ2-1
CASSLPGVRDEQFF
TGCGCCAGCTCACTCCCAGGGGTCAGGGATGAGCAGTTCTTC
>TRBD1|.|TRBV4-2|13|TRBJ1-1
CASSVETGAQAFF
TGTGCCAGCAGCGTAGAGACAGGGGCCCAAGCTTTCTTT
>.|.|TRBV29-1|12|TRBJ1-1
CSGGHGYSEAFF
TGCAGCGGGGGGCATGGGTACAGTGAAGCTTTCTTT
>.|.|TRBV12-3/TRBV12-4|13|TRBJ1-6
CASSFSESSPLHF
TGTGCCAGCAGTTTTTCAGAAAGTTCACCCCTCCACTTT
>TRBD2|.|TRBV7-2|13|TRBJ2-5
CASGPRGGETQYF
TGTGCGTCTGGGCCCCGGGGGGGAGAGACCCAGTACTTC
>.|.|TRBV28|13|TRBJ2-7
CASNEGFGYEQYF
TGTGCCAGCAATGAGGGTTTTGGTTACGAGCAGTACTTC
>TRBD1|.|TRBV6-2/TRBV6-3|15|TRBJ2-3
CASSYPTGYTDTQYF
TGTGCCAGCAGTTACCCGACAGGGTACACAGATACGCAGTATTTT
>.|.|TRBV7-9|13|TRBJ1-5
CASSPWGDQPQHF
TGTGCCAGCAGCCCGTGGGGGGATCAGCCCCAGCATTTT
>.|.|TRBV29-1|13|TRBJ1-1
CSYKSGEGSEAFF
TGCAGCTACAAATCAGGGGAAGGGTCTGAAGCTTTCTTT
>.|.|TRBV12-3/TRBV12-4|13|TRBJ1-1
CASTTGRRGEAFF
TGTGCCAGCACCACAGGACGGAGGGGCGAAGCTTTCTTT
>TRBD1|few|TRBV3-1/TRBV3-2|15|TRBJ2-7
CASSQEDRGNSEQYF
TGTGCCAGCAGCCAGGAAGACAGGGGTAACAGCGAGCAGTACTTC
>TRBD2|.|TRBV5-1|14|TRBJ2-2
CASRERETTGELFF
TGCGCCAGCAGGGAGCGGGAGACCACCGGGGAGCTGTTTTTT
>TRBD1|.|TRBV7-2|15|TRBJ1-2
CASSWTGTGDYGYTF
TGTGCCAGCAGCTGGACCGGGACAGGGGACTATGGCTACACCTTC
>.|.|TRBV30|11|TRBJ1-6
CAWSVREPLHF
TGTGCCTGGAGTGTACGAGAACCCCTCCACTTT
>TRBD1|.|TRBV30|14|TRBJ1-1
CAWREGGLNTEAFF
TGTGCCTGGAGAGAAGGGGGCCTGAACACTGAAGCTTTCTTT
>.|.|TRBV6-6|12|TRBJ1-3
CASREGRDTIYF
TGTGCCAGCAGGGAAGGGAGGGACACCATATATTTT
>TRBD1|.|TRBV5-1|14|TRBJ1-2
CASSLGDRASGYTF
TGCGCCAGCAGCTTGGGCGACAGGGCTTCTGGCTACACCTTC
>TRBD2|.|TRBV18|14|TRBJ2-7
CASSPREGHYEQYF
TGTGCCAGCTCACCACGGGAGGGGCACTACGAGCAGTACTTC
>TRBD2|.|TRBV28|16|TRBJ2-7
CASKSTALAVTYEQYF
TGTGCCAGCAAATCGACAGCCCTAGCGGTCACCTACGAGCAGTACTTC
>.|.|TRBV7-9|14|TRBJ2-1
CASSSSREYNEQFF
TGTGCCAGCAGCTCATCTCGGGAGTACAATGAGCAGTTCTTC
>TRBD2|.|TRBV30|14|TRBJ2-5
CAWNPAGAGETQYF
TGTGCCTGGAATCCAGCGGGGGCGGGAGAGACCCAGTACTTC
>.|.|TRBV5-6|11|TRBJ2-5
CASSRLDSYHF
TGTGCCAGCAGCCGATTGGACTCCTACCACTTC
>.|.|TRBV2|13|TRBJ1-1
CASSAVMNTEAFF
TGTGCCAGCAGTGCAGTAATGAACACTGAAGCTTTCTTT
>.|.|TRBV29-1|14|TRBJ2-5
CSVRNRGSGETQYF
TGCAGCGTTCGGAATAGGGGGTCAGGAGAGACCCAGTACTTC
>.|.|TRBV19|15|TRBJ1-3
CASSAWGVSGNTIYF
TGTGCCAGTAGTGCGTGGGGGGTCTCTGGAAACACCATATATTTT
>.|.|TRBV27|15|TRBJ1-5
CASSLEGRGNQPQHF
TGTGCCAGCAGTTTGGAGGGGAGGGGCAATCAGCCCCAGCATTTT
>TRBD1|.|TRBV20-1|12|TRBJ2-7
CSASTGGYEQYF
TGCAGTGCTAGTACAGGGGGCTACGAGCAGTACTTC
>.|.|TRBV3-1/TRBV3-2|18|TRBJ2-1
CASSQVRAFQFPGDEQFF
TGTGCCAGCAGCCAAGTTAGAGCGTTTCAATTCCCCGGGGATGAGCAGTTCTTC